This TCR beta chain stems from a study of blood T cell repertoires in COVID-19. Study overall: Nucleic acid was either cDNA or gDNA, and it came from T cells, B-cell-depleted T cells, or PBMCs.

In the study's own analysis: Reference gene primer amplification gave estimated nucleated cell counts. Repertoires were generated with immunoSEQ multiplex PCR, while TCRdb's copy carries only in-frame clones and drops some. That table is the source of V, J and clone size, and D and trimming were worked out from the DNA. Of about 240,000 clones listed, roughly 85% are singletons. Trimming stripped 4 bases from V and 1 base from J, with 10 bases between. The CDR3 contains 13 residues. Germline CDR1 SQVTM, CDR2 ANQGSEA. This clone was seen just once. J is TRBJ1-1 and V is TRBV29-1; D is ambiguous. This TCR derives from a woman between 18 and 30 years old with acute or convalescent COVID-19. Material: peripheral blood. This chain's CDR3 is CSVAKQENTEAFF. CDR3 in DNA: TGCAGCGTTGCAAAGCAGGAGAACACTGAAGCTTTCTTT.